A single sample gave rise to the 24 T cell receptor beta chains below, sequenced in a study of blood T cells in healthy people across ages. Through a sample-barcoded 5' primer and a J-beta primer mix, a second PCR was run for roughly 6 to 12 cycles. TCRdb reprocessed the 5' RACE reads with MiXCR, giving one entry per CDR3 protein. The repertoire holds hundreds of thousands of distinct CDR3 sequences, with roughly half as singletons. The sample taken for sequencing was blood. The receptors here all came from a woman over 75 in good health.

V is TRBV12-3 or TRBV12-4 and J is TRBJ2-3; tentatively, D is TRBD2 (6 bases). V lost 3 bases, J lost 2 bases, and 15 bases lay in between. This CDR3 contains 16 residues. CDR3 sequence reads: CASSLSPRGDTDTQYF. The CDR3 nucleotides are TGTGCCAGCAGTTTGAGCCCACGCGGGGACACAGATACGCAGTATTTT.

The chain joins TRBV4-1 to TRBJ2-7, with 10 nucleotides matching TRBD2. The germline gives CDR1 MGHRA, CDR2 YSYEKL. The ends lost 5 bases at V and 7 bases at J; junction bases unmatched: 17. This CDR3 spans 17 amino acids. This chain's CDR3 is CASSYSSGSGGYNEQYF. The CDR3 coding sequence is TGCGCCAGCAGCTATTCTAGCGGGAGTGGGGGTTACAATGAGCAGTACTTC.

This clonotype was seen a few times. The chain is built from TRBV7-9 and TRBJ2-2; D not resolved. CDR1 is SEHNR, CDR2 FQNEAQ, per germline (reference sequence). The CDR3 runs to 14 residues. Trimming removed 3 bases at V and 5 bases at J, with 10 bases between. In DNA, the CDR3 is TGTGCCAGCAGCTTCGAGACGGATACCGGGGAGCTGTTTTTT. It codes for CASSFETDTGELFF.

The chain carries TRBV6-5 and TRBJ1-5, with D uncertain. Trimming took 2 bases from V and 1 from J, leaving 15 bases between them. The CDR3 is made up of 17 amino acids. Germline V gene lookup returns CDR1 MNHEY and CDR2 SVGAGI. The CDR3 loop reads CASSYTLAGGSNQPQHF. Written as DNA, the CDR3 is TGTGCCAGCAGTTACACACTAGCGGGAGGGAGCAATCAGCCCCAGCATTTT.

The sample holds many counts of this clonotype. The CDR3: CSARERGGDSPLHF. DNA of the CDR3: TGCAGTGCTAGAGAGCGGGGTGGGGATTCACCCCTCCACTTT. The genes are TRBV20-1 and TRBJ1-6, with D uncertain. The CDR3 consists of 14 residues. The V gene's germline CDR1 is DFQATT and CDR2 SNEGSKA (reference sequence). Trimming stripped 0 bases from V and 8 bases from J, with 11 bases between.

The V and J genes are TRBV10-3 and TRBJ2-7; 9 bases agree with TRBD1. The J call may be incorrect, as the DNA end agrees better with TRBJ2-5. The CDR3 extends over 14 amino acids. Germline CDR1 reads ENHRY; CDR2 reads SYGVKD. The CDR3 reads CAISEQGAGETQYF. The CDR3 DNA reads TGTGCCATCAGTGAACAGGGGGCGGGGGAGACCCAGTACTTC.

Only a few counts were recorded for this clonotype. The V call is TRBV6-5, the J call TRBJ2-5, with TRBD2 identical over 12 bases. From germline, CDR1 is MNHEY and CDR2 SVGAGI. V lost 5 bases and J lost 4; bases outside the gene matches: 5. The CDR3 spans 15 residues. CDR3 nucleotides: TGTGCCAGCAGTCGGCAGGGACTAGCGGGAGAGACCCAGTACTTC. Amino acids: CASSRQGLAGETQYF.

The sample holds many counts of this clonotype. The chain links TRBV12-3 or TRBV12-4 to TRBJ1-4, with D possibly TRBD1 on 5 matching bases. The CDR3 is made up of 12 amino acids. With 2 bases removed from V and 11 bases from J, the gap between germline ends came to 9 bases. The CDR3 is CASSLLEGKLFF. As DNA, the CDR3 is TGTGCCAGCAGTTTACTTGAGGGGAAACTGTTTTTT.

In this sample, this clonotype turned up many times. CDR3 region: CASSLRVGELFF. The CDR3 nucleotides read TGTGCCAGCAGCTTACGGGTCGGGGAGCTGTTTTTT. The genes are TRBV7-9 and TRBJ2-2, with D uncertain. The CDR3 covers 12 residues. CDR1 SEHNR and CDR2 FQNEAQ come from the germline V gene (reference sequence). V dropped 2 bases and J dropped 7 bases, with 5 bases sitting between them.

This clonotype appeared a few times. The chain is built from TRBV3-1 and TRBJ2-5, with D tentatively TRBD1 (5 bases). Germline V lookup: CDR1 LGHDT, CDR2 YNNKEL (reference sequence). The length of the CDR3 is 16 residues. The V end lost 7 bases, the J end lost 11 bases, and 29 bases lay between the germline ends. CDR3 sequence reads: CASTPLPDMIYNEQYF. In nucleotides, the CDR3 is TGTGCCAGCACCCCACTCCCGGACATGATTTACAATGAGCAGTACTTC.

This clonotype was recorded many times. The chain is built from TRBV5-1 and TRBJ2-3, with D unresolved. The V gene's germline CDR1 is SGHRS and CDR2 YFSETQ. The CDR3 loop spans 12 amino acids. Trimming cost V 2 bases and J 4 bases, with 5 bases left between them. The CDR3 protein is CASSFMADTQYF. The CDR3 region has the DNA TGCGCCAGCAGCTTTATGGCAGATACGCAGTATTTT. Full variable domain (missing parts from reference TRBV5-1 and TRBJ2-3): KAGVTQTPRYLIKTRGQQVTLSCSPISGHRSVSWYQQTPGQGLQFLFEYFSETQRNKGNFPGRFSGRQFSNSRSEMNVSTLELGDSALYLCASSFMADTQYFGPGTRLTVL.

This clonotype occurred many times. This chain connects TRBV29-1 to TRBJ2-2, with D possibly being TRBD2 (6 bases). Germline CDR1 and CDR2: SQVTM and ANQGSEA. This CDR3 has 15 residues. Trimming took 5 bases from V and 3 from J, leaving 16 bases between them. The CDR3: CSVRVGGVDTGELFF. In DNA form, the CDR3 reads TGCAGCGTTAGGGTTGGAGGGGTCGACACCGGGGAGCTGTTTTTT.

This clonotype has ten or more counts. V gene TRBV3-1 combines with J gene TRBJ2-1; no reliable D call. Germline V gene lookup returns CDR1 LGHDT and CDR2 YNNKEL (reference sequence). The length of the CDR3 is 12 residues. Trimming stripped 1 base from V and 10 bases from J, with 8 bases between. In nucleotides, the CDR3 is TGTGCCAGCAGCCAAGTCCGCTCGGAGCAGTTCTTC. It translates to CASSQVRSEQFF.

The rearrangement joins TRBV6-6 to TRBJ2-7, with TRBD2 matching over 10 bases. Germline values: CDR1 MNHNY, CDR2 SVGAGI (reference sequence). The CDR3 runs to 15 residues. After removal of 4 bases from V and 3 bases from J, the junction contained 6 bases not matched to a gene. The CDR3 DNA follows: TGTGCCAGCAGTTCTCCGGGACTAGCGATCTACGAGCAGTACTTC. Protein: CASSSPGLAIYEQYF.

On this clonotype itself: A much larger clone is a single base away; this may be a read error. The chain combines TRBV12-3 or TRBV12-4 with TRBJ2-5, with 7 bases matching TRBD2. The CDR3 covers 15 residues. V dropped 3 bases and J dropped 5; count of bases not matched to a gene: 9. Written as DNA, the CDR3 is TGTGCCAGCAGTTTCAATGCCCTAGCGGAGGAGACCCAGTACTTC. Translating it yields CASSFNALAEETQYF.

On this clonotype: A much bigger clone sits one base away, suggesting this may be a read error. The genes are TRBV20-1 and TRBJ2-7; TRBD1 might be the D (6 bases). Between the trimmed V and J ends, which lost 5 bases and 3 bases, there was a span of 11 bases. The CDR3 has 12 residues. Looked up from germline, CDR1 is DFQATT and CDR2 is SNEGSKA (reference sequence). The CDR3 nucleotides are TGCAGTGCTGGAAAAGGGGGCTACGAGCAGTACTTC. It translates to CSAGKGGYEQYF.

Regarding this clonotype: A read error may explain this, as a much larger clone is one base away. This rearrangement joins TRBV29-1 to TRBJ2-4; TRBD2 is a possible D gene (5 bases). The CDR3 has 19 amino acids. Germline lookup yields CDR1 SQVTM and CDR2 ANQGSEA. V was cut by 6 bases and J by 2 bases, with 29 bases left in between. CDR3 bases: TGCAGCGTATCCCTGGGCCTATCGGTCCCAGGACTTTCCAAAAACATTCAGTACTTC. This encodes CSVSLGLSVPGLSKNIQYF.

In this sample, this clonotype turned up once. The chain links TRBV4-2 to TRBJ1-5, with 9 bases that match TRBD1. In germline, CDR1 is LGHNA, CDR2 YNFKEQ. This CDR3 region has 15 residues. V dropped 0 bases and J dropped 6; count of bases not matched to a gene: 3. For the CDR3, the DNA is TGTGCCAGCAGCCAAGAGGGACAGGGAGGTCAGCCCCAGCATTTT. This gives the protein CASSQEGQGGQPQHF.

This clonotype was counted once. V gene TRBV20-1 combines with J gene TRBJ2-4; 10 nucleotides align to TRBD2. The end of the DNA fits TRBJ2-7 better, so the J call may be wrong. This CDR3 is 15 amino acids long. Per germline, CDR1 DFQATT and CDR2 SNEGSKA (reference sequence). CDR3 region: CSAREGLAEADEQYF. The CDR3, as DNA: TGCAGTGCTAGAGAAGGACTAGCGGAGGCGGACGAGCAGTACTTC.

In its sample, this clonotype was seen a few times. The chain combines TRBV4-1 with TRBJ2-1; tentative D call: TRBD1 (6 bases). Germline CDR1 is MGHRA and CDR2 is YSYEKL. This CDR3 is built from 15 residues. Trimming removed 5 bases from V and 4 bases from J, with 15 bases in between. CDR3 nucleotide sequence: TGCGCCAGCAGCACCCCCGGGACATTGTACAATGAGCAGTTCTTC. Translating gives CASSTPGTLYNEQFF.

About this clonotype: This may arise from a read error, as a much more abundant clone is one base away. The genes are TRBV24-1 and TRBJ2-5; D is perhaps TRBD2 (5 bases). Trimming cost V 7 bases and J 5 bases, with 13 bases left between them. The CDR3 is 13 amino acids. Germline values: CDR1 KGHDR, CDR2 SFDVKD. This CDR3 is CATRSFSSETQYF. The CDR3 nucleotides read TGTGCCACCAGGTCTTTCTCTAGCGAGACCCAGTACTTC.

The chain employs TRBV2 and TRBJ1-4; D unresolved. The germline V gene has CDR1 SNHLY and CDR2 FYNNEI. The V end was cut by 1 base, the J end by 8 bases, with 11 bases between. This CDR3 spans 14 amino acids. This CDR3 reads CASSEGGSLEKLFF. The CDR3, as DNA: TGTGCCAGCAGTGAAGGAGGGTCGCTGGAAAAACTGTTTTTT.

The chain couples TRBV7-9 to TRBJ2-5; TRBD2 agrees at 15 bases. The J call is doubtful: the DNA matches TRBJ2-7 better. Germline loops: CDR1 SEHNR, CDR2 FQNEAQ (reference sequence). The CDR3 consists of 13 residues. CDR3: CTTGLAGGNEQYF. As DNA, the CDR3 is TGTACCACAGGACTAGCGGGAGGGAACGAGCAGTACTTC.

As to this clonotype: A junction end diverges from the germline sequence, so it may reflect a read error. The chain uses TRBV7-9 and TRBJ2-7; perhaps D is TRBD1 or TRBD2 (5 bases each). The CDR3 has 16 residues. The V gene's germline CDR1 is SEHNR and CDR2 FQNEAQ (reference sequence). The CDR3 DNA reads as TGTGCCAGCAGCTTAGCAACGGGGCTAACCCGGGAAGAGCATTACTTC. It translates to CASSLATGLTREEHYF. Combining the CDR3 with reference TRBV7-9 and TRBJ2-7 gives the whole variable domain DTGVSQNPRHKITKRGQNVTFRCDPISEHNRLYWYRQTLGQGPEFLTYFQNEAQLEKSRLLSDRFSAERPKGSFSTLEIQRTEQGDSAMYLCASSLATGLTREEHYFGPGTRLTVT.